This TCR beta chain came from a study of PD-L1 blockade in urothelial cancer. General study findings and limits: A below-median TCR clonality in blood before treatment predicted better survival.

The sample's time point: pretreatment peripheral blood. Profiling relied on immunoSEQ multiplex PCR, and the TCRdb table lists in-frame clones only, not all of them. The profile shows under 95,000 clones, 84% of them singletons. Regarding this clone: The antigen is not known.

The junction had 2 bases not matched to a gene; V was cut back by 0 bases and J by 0 bases. The CDR3 loop spans 18 amino acids. Germline values: CDR1 SGHDT, CDR2 YYEEEE. This receptor was taken from a woman in her seventies with urothelial cancer. The starting material was PBMCs, obtained around atezolizumab (anti-PD-L1) treatment. This chain uses TRBV5-6 with TRBJ2-6; 11 bases match TRBD1. CDR3 residues: CASSLVDRGHSGANVLTF. DNA for the CDR3: TGTGCCAGCAGCTTGGTGGACAGGGGGCACTCTGGGGCCAACGTCCTGACTTTC.